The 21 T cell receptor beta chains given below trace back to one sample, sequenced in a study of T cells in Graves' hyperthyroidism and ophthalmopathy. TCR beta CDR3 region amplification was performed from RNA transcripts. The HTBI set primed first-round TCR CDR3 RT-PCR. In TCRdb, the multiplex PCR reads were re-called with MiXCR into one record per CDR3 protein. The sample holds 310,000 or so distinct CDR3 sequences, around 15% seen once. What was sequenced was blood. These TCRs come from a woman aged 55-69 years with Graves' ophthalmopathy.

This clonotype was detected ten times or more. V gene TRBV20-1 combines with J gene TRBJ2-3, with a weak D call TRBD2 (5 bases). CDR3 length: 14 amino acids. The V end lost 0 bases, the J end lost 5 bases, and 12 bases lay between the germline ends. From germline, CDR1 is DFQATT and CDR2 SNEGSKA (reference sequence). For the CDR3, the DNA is TGCAGTGCTAGAGACCTAGCTGGGAGAGATACGCAGTATTTT. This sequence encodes CSARDLAGRDTQYF.

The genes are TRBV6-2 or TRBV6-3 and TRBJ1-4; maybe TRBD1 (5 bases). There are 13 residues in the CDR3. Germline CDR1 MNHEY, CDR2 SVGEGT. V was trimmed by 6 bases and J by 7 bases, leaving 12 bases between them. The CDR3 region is CASSRTRGEKLFF. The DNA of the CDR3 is TGTGCCAGCAGCAGAACGAGGGGTGAAAAACTGTTTTTT.

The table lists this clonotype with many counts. The CDR3 protein is CASSSEGAWGANVLTF. The CDR3 DNA follows: TGTGCCAGCTCCTCGGAGGGGGCTTGGGGGGCCAACGTCCTGACTTTC. This chain uses TRBV7-2 with TRBJ2-6, with D possibly TRBD1 on 7 matching bases. The germline V gene encodes CDR1 SGHTA and CDR2 FQGNSA. The CDR3 runs to 16 residues. V lost 8 bases, J lost 4 bases, and 18 bases lay in between.

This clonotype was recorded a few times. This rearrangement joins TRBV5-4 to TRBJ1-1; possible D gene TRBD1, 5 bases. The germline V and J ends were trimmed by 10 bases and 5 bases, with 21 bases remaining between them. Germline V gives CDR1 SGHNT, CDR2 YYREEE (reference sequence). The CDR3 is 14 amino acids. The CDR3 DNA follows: TGTGCCCCCACGGGGGAAAGATGGAGGACTGAAGCTTTCTTT. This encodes CAPTGERWRTEAFF. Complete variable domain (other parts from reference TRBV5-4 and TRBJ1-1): ETGVTQSPTHLIKTRGQQVTLRCSSQSGHNTVSWYQQALGQGPQFIFQYYREEENGRGNFPPRFSGLQFPNYSSELNVNALELDDSALYLCAPTGERWRTEAFFGQGTRLTVV.

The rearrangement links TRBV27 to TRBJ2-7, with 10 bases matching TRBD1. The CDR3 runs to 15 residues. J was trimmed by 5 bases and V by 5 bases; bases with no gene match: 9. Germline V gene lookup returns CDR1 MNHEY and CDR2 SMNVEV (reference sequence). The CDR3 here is CASSPRQGAGHEQYF. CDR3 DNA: TGTGCCAGCAGTCCCCGACAGGGGGCTGGCCACGAGCAGTACTTC.

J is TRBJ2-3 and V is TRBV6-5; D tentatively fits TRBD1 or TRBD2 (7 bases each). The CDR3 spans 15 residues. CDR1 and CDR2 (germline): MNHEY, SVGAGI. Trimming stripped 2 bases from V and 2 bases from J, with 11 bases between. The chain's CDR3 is CASSYQGGHTDTQYF. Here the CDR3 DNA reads TGTGCCAGCAGTTACCAGGGGGGGCACACAGATACGCAGTATTTT.

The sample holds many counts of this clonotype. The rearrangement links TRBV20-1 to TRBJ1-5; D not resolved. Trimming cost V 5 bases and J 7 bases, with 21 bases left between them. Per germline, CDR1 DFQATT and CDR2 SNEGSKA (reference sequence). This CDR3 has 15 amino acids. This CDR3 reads CSAAPATGIGQPQHF. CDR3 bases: TGCAGTGCTGCTCCCGCGACGGGAATAGGACAGCCCCAGCATTTT.

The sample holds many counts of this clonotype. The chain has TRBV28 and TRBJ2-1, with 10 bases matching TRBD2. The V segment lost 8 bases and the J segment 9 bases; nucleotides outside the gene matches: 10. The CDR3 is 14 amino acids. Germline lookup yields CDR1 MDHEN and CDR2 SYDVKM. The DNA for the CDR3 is TGTGCCAGCTTTCTAGCGGGAGCAGGGGGTGAGCAGTTCTTC. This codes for CASFLAGAGGEQFF. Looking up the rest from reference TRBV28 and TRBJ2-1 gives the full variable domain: DVKVTQSSRYLVKRTGEKVFLECVQDMDHENMFWYRQDPGLGLRLIYFSYDVKMKEKGDIPEGYSVSREKKERFSLILESASTNQTSMYLCASFLAGAGGEQFFGPGTRLTVL.

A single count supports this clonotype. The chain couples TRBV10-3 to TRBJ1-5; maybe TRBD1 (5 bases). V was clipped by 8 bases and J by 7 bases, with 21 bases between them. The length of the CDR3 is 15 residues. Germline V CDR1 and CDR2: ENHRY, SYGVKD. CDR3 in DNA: TGTGCCATCGGCGGAGGGACCCAGGCCCGGCAGCCCCAGCATTTT. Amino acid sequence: CAIGGGTQARQPQHF.

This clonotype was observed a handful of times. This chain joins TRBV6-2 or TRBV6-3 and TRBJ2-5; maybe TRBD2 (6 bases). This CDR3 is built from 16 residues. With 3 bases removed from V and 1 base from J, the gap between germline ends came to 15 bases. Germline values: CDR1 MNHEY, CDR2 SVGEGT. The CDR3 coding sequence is TGTGCCAGCAGTTATTCGGCTGGCGGGGTCCAAGAGACCCAGTACTTC. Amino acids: CASSYSAGGVQETQYF.

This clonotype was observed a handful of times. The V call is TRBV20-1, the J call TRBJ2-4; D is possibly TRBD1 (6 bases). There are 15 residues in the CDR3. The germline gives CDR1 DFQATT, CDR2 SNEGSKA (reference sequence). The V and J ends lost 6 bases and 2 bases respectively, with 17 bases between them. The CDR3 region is CSAMPQGETKNIQYF. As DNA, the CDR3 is TGCAGTGCCATGCCACAGGGAGAAACCAAAAACATTCAGTACTTC.

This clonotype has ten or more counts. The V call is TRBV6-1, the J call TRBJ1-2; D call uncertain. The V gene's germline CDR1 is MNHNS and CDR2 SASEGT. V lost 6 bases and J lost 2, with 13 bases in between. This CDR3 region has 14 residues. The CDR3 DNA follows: TGTGCCAGCAGATCTTCGGGAGAGAACTATGGCTACACCTTC. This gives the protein CASRSSGENYGYTF.

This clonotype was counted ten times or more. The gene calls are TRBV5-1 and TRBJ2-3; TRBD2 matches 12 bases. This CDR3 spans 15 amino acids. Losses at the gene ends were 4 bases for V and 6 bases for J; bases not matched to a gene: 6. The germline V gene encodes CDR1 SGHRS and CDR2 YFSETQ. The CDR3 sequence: CASSASGRAGDTQYF. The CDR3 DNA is TGCGCCAGCAGCGCTAGCGGGAGGGCCGGGGATACGCAGTATTTT.

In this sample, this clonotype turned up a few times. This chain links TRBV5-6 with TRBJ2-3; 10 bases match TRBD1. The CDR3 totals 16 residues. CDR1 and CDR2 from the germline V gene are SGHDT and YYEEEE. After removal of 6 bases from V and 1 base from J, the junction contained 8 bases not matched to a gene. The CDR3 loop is CASIPGGTGGTDTQYF. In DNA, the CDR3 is TGTGCCAGCATCCCTGGAGGGACAGGGGGCACAGATACGCAGTATTTT.

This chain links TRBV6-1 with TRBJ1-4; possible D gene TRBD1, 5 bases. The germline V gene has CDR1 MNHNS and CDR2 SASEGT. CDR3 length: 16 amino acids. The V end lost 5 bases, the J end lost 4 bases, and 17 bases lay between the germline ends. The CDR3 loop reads CASSTGGSAFNEKLFF. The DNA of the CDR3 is TGTGCCAGCAGTACCGGGGGGAGCGCATTTAATGAAAAACTGTTTTTT.

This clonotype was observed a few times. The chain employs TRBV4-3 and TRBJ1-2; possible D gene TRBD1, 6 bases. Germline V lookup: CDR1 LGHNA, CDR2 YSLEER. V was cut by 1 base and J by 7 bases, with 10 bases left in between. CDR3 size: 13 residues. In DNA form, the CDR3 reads TGCGCCAGCAGCCAAGGGGGGCGAAGTGGCTACACCTTC. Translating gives CASSQGGRSGYTF.

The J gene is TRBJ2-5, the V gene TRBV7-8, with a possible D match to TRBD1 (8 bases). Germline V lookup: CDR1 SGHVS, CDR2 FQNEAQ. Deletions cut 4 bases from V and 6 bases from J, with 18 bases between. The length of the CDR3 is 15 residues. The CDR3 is CASSSRTGGGKTQYF. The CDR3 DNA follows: TGTGCCAGCAGCTCCCGTACAGGGGGGGGAAAGACCCAGTACTTC.

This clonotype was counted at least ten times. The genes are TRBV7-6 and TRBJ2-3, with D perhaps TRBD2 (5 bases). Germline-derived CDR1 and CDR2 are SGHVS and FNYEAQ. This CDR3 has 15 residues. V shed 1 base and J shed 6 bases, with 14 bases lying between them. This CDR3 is CASSLGLLATDTQYF. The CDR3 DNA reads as TGTGCCAGCAGCTTAGGGCTCCTAGCAACCGATACGCAGTATTTT.

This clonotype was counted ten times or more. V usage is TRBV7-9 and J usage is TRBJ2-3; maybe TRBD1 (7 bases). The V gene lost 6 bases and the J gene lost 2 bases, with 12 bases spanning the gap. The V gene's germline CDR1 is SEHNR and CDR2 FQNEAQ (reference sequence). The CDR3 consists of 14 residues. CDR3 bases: TGTGCCAGCAGGCAGGGGGGAGCCACAGATACGCAGTATTTT. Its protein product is CASRQGGATDTQYF.

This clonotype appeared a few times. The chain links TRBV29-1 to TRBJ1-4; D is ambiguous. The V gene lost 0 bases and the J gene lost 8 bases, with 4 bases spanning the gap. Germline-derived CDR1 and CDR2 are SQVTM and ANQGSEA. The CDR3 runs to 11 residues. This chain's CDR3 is CSVEESEKLFF. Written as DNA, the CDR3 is TGCAGCGTTGAAGAATCCGAAAAACTGTTTTTT. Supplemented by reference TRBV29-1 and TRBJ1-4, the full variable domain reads SAVISQKPSRDICQRGTSLTIQCQVDSQVTMMFWYRQQPGQSLTLIATANQGSEATYESGFVIDKFPISRPNLTFSTLTVSNMSPEDSSIYLCSVEESEKLFFGSGTQLSVL.

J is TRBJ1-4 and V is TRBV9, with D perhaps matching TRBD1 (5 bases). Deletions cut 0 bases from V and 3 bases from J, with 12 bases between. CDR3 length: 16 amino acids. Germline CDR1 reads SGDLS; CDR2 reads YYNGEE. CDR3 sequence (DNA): TGTGCCAGCAGCGTAGGAAGAGAGACAGCTAATGAAAAACTGTTTTTT. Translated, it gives CASSVGRETANEKLFF. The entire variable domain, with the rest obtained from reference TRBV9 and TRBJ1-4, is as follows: DSGVTQTPKHLITATGQRVTLRCSPRSGDLSVYWYQQSLDQGLQFLIQYYNGEERAKGNILERFSAQQFPDLHSELNLSSLELGDSALYFCASSVGRETANEKLFFGSGTQLSVL.